This paragraph reports one T cell receptor beta chain. The data were obtained in a study of cytomegalovirus exposure and HLA in healthy donors. V was pared by 0 bases and J by 9 bases, with 7 bases of the junction left unmatched. Germline-derived CDR1 and CDR2 are SEHNR and FQNEAQ (reference sequence). This CDR3 contains 14 residues. The PCR had 60 Vbeta and 13 Jbeta primers. Assay used: immunoSEQ multiplex PCR; TCRdb lists only in-frame clones, some missing. Of roughly 290,000 clones in the sample, about 90% were seen once. The TCR was taken from a woman younger than 35 in good health and CMV-seronegative. The chain couples TRBV7-9 to TRBJ1-1; TRBD1 agrees at 7 bases. The sequenced sample was PBMCs. CDR3 DNA: TGTGCCAGCAGCTTAGCGGGTAGGGGGCACAAAGCTTTCTTT. This encodes CASSLAGRGHKAFF.